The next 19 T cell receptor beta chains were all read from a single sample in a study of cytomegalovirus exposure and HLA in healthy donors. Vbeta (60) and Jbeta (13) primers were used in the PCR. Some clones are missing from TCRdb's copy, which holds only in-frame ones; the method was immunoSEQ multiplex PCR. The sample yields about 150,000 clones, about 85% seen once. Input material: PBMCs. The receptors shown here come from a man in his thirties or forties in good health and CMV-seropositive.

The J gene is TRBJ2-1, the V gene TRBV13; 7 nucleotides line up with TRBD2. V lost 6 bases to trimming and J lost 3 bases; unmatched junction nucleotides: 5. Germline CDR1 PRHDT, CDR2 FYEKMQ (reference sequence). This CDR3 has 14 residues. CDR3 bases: TGTGCCAGCAGTTGGGACTACCGCTACAATGAGCAGTTCTTC. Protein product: CASSWDYRYNEQFF.

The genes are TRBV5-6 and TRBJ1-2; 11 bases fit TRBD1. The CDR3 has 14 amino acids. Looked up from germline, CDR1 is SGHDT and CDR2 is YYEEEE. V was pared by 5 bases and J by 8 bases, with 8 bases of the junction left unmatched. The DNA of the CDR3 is TGTGCCAGCAGGCCCGGGGACAGGGGGACGGGCTACACCTTC. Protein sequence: CASRPGDRGTGYTF. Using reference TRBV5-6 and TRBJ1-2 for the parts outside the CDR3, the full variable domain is DAGVTQSPTHLIKTRGQQVTLRCSPKSGHDTVSWYQQALGQGPQFIFQYYEEEERQRGNFPDRFSGHQFPNYSSELNVNALLLGDSALYLCASRPGDRGTGYTFGSGTRLTVV.

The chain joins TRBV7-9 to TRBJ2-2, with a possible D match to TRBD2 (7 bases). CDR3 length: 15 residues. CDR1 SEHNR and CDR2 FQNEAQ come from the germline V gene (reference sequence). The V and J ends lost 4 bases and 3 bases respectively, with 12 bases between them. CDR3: CASSSTGRDTGELFF. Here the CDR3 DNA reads TGTGCCAGCAGCTCTACAGGGAGGGACACCGGGGAGCTGTTTTTT.

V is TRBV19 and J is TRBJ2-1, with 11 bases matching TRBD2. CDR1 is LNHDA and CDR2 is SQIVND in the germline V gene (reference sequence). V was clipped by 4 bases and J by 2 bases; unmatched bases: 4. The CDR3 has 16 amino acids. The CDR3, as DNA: TGTGCCAGTAGTAAACTGACTAGCGGGACCTACAATGAGCAGTTCTTC. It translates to CASSKLTSGTYNEQFF.

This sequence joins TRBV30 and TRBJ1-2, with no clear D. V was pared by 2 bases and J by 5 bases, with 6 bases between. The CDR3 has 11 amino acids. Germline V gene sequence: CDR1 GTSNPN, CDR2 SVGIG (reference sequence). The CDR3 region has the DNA TGTGCCTGGAGTTCGTTATATGGCTACACCTTC. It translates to CAWSSLYGYTF.

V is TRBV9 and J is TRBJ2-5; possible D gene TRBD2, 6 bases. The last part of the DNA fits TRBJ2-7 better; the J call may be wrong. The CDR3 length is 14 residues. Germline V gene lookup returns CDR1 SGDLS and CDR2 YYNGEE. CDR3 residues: CASSVVWEDGEQYF. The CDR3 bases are TGTGCCAGCAGCGTAGTATGGGAGGATGGCGAGCAGTACTTC.

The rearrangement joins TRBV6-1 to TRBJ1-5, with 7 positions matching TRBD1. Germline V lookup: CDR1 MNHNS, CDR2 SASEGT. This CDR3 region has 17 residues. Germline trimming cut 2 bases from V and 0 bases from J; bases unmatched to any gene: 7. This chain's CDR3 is CASSERQGGSSNQPQHF. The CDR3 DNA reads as TGTGCCAGCAGTGAACGACAGGGTGGGAGTAGCAATCAGCCCCAGCATTTT.

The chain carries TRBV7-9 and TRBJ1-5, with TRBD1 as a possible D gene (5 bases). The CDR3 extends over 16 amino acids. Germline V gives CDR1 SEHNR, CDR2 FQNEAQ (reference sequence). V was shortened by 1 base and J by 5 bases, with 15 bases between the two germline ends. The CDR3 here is CASSLEAGRFDQPQHF. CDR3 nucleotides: TGTGCCAGCAGCTTAGAGGCGGGGCGCTTCGATCAGCCCCAGCATTTT. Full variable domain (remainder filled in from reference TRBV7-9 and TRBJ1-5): DTGVSQNPRHKITKRGQNVTFRCDPISEHNRLYWYRQTLGQGPEFLTYFQNEAQLEKSRLLSDRFSAERPKGSFSTLEIQRTEQGDSAMYLCASSLEAGRFDQPQHFGDGTRLSIL.

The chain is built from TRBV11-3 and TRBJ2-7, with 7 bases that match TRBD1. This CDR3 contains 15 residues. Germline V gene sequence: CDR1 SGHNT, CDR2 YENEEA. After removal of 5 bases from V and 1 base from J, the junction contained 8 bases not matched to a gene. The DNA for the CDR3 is TGTGCCAGCAGCACCACTCGGGACAGTTCCTACGAGCAGTACTTC. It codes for CASSTTRDSSYEQYF.

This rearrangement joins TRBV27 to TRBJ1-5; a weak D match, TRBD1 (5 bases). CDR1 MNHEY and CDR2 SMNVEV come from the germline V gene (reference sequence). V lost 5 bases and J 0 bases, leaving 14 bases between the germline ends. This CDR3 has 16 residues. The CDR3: CASSPRQSHSNQPQHF. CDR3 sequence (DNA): TGTGCCAGCAGTCCACGACAGAGTCATAGCAATCAGCCCCAGCATTTT.

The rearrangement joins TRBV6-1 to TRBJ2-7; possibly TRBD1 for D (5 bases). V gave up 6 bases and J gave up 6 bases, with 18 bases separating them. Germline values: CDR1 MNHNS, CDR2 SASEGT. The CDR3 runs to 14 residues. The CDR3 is CASRSAGLTSEQYF. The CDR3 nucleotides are TGTGCCAGCAGGTCGGCAGGGCTAACCTCCGAGCAGTACTTC.

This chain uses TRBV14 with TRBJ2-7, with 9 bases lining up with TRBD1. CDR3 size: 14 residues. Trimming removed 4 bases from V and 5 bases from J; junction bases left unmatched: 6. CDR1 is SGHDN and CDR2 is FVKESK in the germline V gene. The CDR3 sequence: CASSPRDRVHEQYF. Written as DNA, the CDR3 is TGTGCCAGCAGCCCCCGGGACAGGGTCCACGAGCAGTACTTC.

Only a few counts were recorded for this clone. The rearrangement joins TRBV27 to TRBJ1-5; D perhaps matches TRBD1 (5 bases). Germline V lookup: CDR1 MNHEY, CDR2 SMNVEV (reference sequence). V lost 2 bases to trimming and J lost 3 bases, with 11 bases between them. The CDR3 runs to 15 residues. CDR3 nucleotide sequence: TGTGCCAGCAGTTTAGGGCCAGGGAACAATCAGCCCCAGCATTTT. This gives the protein CASSLGPGNNQPQHF.

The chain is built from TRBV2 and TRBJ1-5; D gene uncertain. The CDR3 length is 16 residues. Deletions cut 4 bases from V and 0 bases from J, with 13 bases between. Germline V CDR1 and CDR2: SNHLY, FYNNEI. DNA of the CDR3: TGTGCCAGCAGTGTTAGATCGAAGAATAGCAATCAGCCCCAGCATTTT. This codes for CASSVRSKNSNQPQHF.

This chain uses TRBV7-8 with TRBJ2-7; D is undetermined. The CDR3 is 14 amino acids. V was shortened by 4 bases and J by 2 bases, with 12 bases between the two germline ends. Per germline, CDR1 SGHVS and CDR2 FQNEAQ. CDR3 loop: CASSSVGYTYEQYF. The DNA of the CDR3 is TGTGCCAGCAGCTCCGTCGGGTATACCTACGAGCAGTACTTC.

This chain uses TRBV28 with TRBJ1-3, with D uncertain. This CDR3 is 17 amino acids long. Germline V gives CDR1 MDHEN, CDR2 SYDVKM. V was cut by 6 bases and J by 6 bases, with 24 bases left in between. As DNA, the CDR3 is TGTGCCAGCAGAGAAGGACCGGATTCACGAGCGGCAAACACCATATATTTT. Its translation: CASREGPDSRAANTIYF.

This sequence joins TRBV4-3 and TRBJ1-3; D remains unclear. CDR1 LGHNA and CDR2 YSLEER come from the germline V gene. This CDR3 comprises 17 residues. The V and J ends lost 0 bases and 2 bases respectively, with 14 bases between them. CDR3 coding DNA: TGCGCCAGCAGCCAAGACGGGGAACCCCCCCCTGGAAACACCATATATTTT. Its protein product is CASSQDGEPPPGNTIYF.

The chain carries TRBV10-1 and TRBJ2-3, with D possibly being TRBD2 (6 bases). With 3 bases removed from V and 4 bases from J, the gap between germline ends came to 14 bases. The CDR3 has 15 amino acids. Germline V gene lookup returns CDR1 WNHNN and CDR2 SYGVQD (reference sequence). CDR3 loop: CASSDNSASADTQYF. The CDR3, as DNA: TGCGCCAGCAGTGACAATTCGGCTAGCGCAGATACGCAGTATTTT.

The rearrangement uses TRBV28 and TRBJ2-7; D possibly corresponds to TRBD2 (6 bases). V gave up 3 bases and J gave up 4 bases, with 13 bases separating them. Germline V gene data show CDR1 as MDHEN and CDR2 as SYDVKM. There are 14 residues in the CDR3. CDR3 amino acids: CASSLVAEGYEQYF. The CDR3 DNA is TGTGCCAGCAGTTTGGTAGCGGAGGGATACGAGCAGTACTTC.